One and the same sample provided the 32 T cell receptor beta chains below, sequenced in a study of T cell changes during pregnancy in multiple sclerosis. Clones were read by immunoSEQ multiplex PCR, and TCRdb kept only the in-frame ones, dropping some. Here the sample spans around 30,000 clones, over 65% being singletons. The material was CD8+ T cells from peripheral blood mononuclear cells, obtained after pregnancy. The receptors here all came from a female donor with multiple sclerosis, enrolled in a pregnancy study.

The chain's CDR3 is CASSEYGGRGNNEQFF. The DNA for the CDR3 is TGTGCCAGCAGTGAATATGGGGGGAGAGGGAACAATGAGCAGTTCTTC. The rearrangement uses TRBV6-1 and TRBJ2-1; the D gene is possibly TRBD2 (6 bases). This CDR3 is 16 amino acids long. Trimming cost V 2 bases and J 5 bases, with 16 bases left between them. CDR1 and CDR2 from the germline V gene are MNHNS and SASEGT.

The genes are TRBV28 and TRBJ1-1, with 7 bases identical to TRBD1. Per the germline V gene, CDR1 is MDHEN and CDR2 is SYDVKM. The V and J ends lost 6 bases and 8 bases, in that order; junction bases with no gene match: 12. The CDR3 covers 14 residues. In DNA, the CDR3 is TGTGCCAGCAGCCGTCCGAAGACAGGGTGGGAAGCTTTCTTT. This sequence encodes CASSRPKTGWEAFF.

The rearrangement joins TRBV27 to TRBJ2-1; tentative D call: TRBD1 (6 bases). The CDR3 is 16 residues long. Germline V gene sequence: CDR1 MNHEY, CDR2 SMNVEV (reference sequence). V was pared by 4 bases and J by 0 bases, with 13 bases between. For the CDR3, the DNA is TGTGCCAGCAGTTCACGACAGGCCAGCTCCTACAATGAGCAGTTCTTC. Its translation is CASSSRQASSYNEQFF.

This clone was recorded at least ten times. This rearrangement joins TRBV6-1 to TRBJ2-7; 8 bases are shared with TRBD2. Germline values: CDR1 MNHNS, CDR2 SASEGT. The CDR3 totals 18 residues. The junction had 18 bases not matched to a gene; V was cut back by 3 bases and J by 5 bases. The CDR3 sequence is CASSEHPELLAADDEQYF. DNA for the CDR3: TGTGCCAGCAGTGAGCACCCCGAGCTACTAGCGGCAGATGACGAGCAGTACTTC.

V is TRBV5-1 and J is TRBJ2-3, with TRBD1 matching over 7 bases. The ends lost 6 bases at V and 6 bases at J; junction bases unmatched: 10. Germline loops: CDR1 SGHRS, CDR2 YFSETQ. The CDR3 covers 14 residues. In DNA form, the CDR3 reads TGCGCCAGCAACCCAATACAGGGGACCGATACGCAGTATTTT. Encoded protein: CASNPIQGTDTQYF.

A single count supports this clone. The chain employs TRBV28 and TRBJ1-3, with D maybe TRBD1 (6 bases). The CDR3 loop spans 15 amino acids. Germline lookup yields CDR1 MDHEN and CDR2 SYDVKM. Trimming took off 7 bases at V and 0 bases at J, with 13 bases between the two ends. CDR3 amino acids: CASKSRTASGNTIYF. The CDR3 nucleotides read TGTGCCAGCAAATCCCGGACAGCCTCTGGAAACACCATATATTTT.

The V call is TRBV27, the J call TRBJ2-3, with TRBD2 matching over 7 bases. This CDR3 region has 16 residues. The V gene's germline CDR1 is MNHEY and CDR2 SMNVEV (reference sequence). The trim removed 3 bases at V and 2 bases at J, leaving 8 bases unmatched. The CDR3 is CASSFTRRGNTDTQYF. CDR3 nucleotides: TGTGCCAGCAGTTTTACGAGGCGGGGGAACACAGATACGCAGTATTTT.

V usage is TRBV4-1 and J usage is TRBJ2-7, with a weak D call TRBD1 (6 bases). Trimming stripped 1 base from V and 7 bases from J, with 14 bases between. This CDR3 is built from 14 residues. The germline gives CDR1 MGHRA, CDR2 YSYEKL. This CDR3 reads CASSQVTGPWEQYF. The CDR3 nucleotides are TGCGCCAGCAGCCAAGTCACAGGGCCGTGGGAGCAGTACTTC.

This chain uses TRBV28 with TRBJ1-5; D is uncertain. Trimming removed 5 bases from V and 1 base from J, with 18 bases in between. The CDR3 length is 17 residues. Germline V gene data show CDR1 as MDHEN and CDR2 as SYDVKM. CDR3 loop: CASSTFYGLKSNQPQHF. As DNA, the CDR3 is TGTGCCAGCAGTACCTTTTACGGACTAAAGAGCAATCAGCCCCAGCATTTT.

The chain employs TRBV6-4 and TRBJ2-3; D may be TRBD2 (6 bases). The V end lost 4 bases, the J end lost 1 base, and 12 bases lay between the germline ends. Germline CDR1 MRHNA, CDR2 SNTAGT. This CDR3 spans 15 amino acids. The DNA of the CDR3 is TGTGCCAGCAGTGTTGGTGGAGGGGGCACAGATACGCAGTATTTT. Its translation: CASSVGGGGTDTQYF.

The V call is TRBV5-1, the J call TRBJ1-1; TRBD1 agrees at 7 bases. Trimming took 4 bases from V and 11 from J; bases not matched to a gene: 17. Germline CDR1 is SGHRS and CDR2 is YFSETQ. This CDR3 is built from 15 residues. CDR3 sequence: CASSQGDGDVGEAFF. The CDR3 nucleotides are TGCGCCAGCAGCCAGGGGGATGGGGATGTTGGGGAGGCTTTCTTT. The variable domain in full, with the rest retrieved from reference TRBV5-1 and TRBJ1-1, is KAGVTQTPRYLIKTRGQQVTLSCSPISGHRSVSWYQQTPGQGLQFLFEYFSETQRNKGNFPGRFSGRQFSNSRSEMNVSTLELGDSALYLCASSQGDGDVGEAFFGQGTRLTVV.

V is TRBV27 and J is TRBJ2-3; TRBD2 agrees at 8 bases. V lost 3 bases and J lost 4; bases outside the gene matches: 9. Per germline, CDR1 MNHEY and CDR2 SMNVEV (reference sequence). The CDR3 sequence is 16 residues long. CDR3 in DNA: TGTGCCAGCAGTTTGCTTGGCGGGGGGTTGGCAGATACGCAGTATTTT. It specifies CASSLLGGGLADTQYF.

This sequence joins TRBV19 and TRBJ1-2, with TRBD1 matching 7 bases. The J segment lost 5 bases and the V segment lost 1 base, leaving 13 bases of the junction unmatched. Germline assignment: CDR1 LNHDA and CDR2 SQIVND (reference sequence). CDR3 length: 17 residues. The CDR3 here is CASSIVVGTEKLYGYTF. Here the CDR3 DNA reads TGTGCCAGTAGTATAGTGGTGGGGACAGAAAAACTATATGGCTACACCTTC.

This chain connects TRBV27 to TRBJ2-3; 10 nucleotides match TRBD1. The CDR3 is made up of 15 amino acids. Germline V gene data show CDR1 as MNHEY and CDR2 as SMNVEV (reference sequence). Trimming took 5 bases from V and 4 from J; bases not matched to a gene: 6. The CDR3 sequence is CASSTPGQGSDTQYF. The CDR3 coding sequence is TGTGCCAGCAGTACACCGGGACAGGGGTCAGATACGCAGTATTTT.

Only a few counts were recorded for this clone. The chain has TRBV19 and TRBJ2-7, with D tentatively TRBD2 (6 bases). The CDR3 has 14 amino acids. Germline-derived CDR1 and CDR2 are LNHDA and SQIVND (reference sequence). V lost 10 bases and J lost 3, with 19 bases in between. DNA of the CDR3: TGTGCCACTAGGGCGCGGGACGGGTTCTACGAGCAGTACTTC. Protein: CATRARDGFYEQYF.

The chain is built from TRBV5-6 and TRBJ1-4; possible D gene TRBD1, 5 bases. The germline V gene encodes CDR1 SGHDT and CDR2 YYEEEE. Trimming left V 4 bases short and J 8 bases short, with 15 bases between. CDR3 length: 14 residues. DNA of the CDR3: TGTGCCAGCAGCGCGACAGTCATCGGAGAAAAACTGTTTTTT. It specifies CASSATVIGEKLFF.

V and J are TRBV7-6 and TRBJ1-6; 7 nucleotides line up with TRBD1. Trimming cost V 5 bases and J 2 bases; bases outside gene matches: 9. Per germline, CDR1 SGHVS and CDR2 FNYEAQ. The CDR3 length is 17 residues. In DNA form, the CDR3 reads TGTGCCAGCAGCAAACGACAGGGTGACCCCTATAATTCACCCCTCCACTTT. This encodes CASSKRQGDPYNSPLHF.

The V call is TRBV5-1, the J call TRBJ2-7; 7 nucleotides align to TRBD1. This CDR3 contains 14 residues. CDR1 is SGHRS, CDR2 YFSETQ, per germline. Unmatched junction bases numbered 3, after V lost 1 base and J lost 2 bases. The CDR3 DNA reads as TGCGCCAGCAGCTTGAGGGGGCCCACCTACGAGCAGTACTTC. This translates into CASSLRGPTYEQYF.

The DNA for the CDR3 is TGTGCCAGCAGCACCCGACTGAATTCTAATCAGCCCCAGCATTTT. It encodes CASSTRLNSNQPQHF. V is TRBV21-1 and J is TRBJ1-5. TRBV21-1 is annotated as a pseudogene. The length of the CDR3 is 15 residues.

This clone was counted once. This chain connects TRBV10-2 to TRBJ1-2; TRBD1 might be the D (6 bases). V gave up 5 bases and J gave up 7 bases, with 17 bases separating them. The CDR3 runs to 14 residues. Germline V CDR1 and CDR2: WSHSY, SAAADI. The CDR3 DNA sequence: TGCGCCAGCAGTCACACAGGGAGGGCTAGTGGCTACACCTTC. Protein: CASSHTGRASGYTF.

This clone was seen once. The gene calls are TRBV11-2 and TRBJ2-1, with D tentatively TRBD2 (6 bases). This CDR3 spans 18 amino acids. Trimming removed 1 base from V and 4 bases from J, with 20 bases in between. Germline V gene sequence: CDR1 SGHAT, CDR2 FQNNGV. The CDR3 nucleotides read TGTGCCAGCAGCTTAGGAAGGGCGGCGGGGCCTTCTTACAATGAGCAGTTCTTC. Protein: CASSLGRAAGPSYNEQFF.

The chain joins TRBV27 to TRBJ2-3; 16 nucleotides agree with TRBD2. The CDR3 extends over 17 amino acids. Per germline, CDR1 MNHEY and CDR2 SMNVEV (reference sequence). V lost 8 bases and J lost 7; bases outside the gene matches: 12. The chain's CDR3 is CASSPGLAGGPRNTQYF. CDR3 bases: TGTGCCAGCTCCCCGGGACTAGCGGGGGGGCCTCGTAATACGCAGTATTTT.

V gene TRBV27 combines with J gene TRBJ1-5; TRBD1 matches at 7 bases. The CDR3 length is 15 residues. CDR1 is MNHEY, CDR2 SMNVEV, per germline (reference sequence). The J segment lost 3 bases and the V segment lost 3 bases, leaving 5 bases of the junction unmatched. The CDR3 nucleotides are TGTGCCAGCAGTTTCGTCGGGACAGTCAATCAGCCCCAGCATTTT. As protein: CASSFVGTVNQPQHF.

The rearrangement uses TRBV7-2 and TRBJ2-7; D ambiguous. The germline V gene has CDR1 SGHTA and CDR2 FQGNSA. The CDR3 is made up of 13 amino acids. Deletions cut 3 bases from V and 1 base from J, with 7 bases between. CDR3 bases: TGTGCCAGCAGCTTTTCGACTTCCTACGAGCAGTACTTC. It translates to CASSFSTSYEQYF.

The CDR3 nucleotides are TGTGCCAGTAGGGGCGATTCCGGGGAGCTGTTTTTT. Residues: CASRGDSGELFF. This chain links TRBV19 with TRBJ2-2; no definite D call. Between the trimmed V and J ends, which lost 6 bases and 6 bases, there was a span of 8 bases. Looked up from germline, CDR1 is LNHDA and CDR2 is SQIVND (reference sequence). This CDR3 is 12 amino acids long. Using reference TRBV19 and TRBJ2-2 for the parts outside the CDR3, the full variable domain is DGGITQSPKYLFRKEGQNVTLSCEQNLNHDAMYWYRQDPGQGLRLIYYSQIVNDFQKGDIAEGYSVSREKKESFPLTVTSAQKNPTAFYLCASRGDSGELFFGEGSRLTVL.

The chain carries TRBV27 and TRBJ1-5; 8 bases match TRBD1. V trimming: 8 bases; J trimming: 6 bases; junction bases outside the gene matches: 9. Germline CDR1 is MNHEY and CDR2 is SMNVEV (reference sequence). The CDR3 is 14 amino acids. CDR3 region: CASRIQGAGQPQHF. CDR3 sequence (DNA): TGTGCCAGCCGAATTCAGGGGGCGGGTCAGCCCCAGCATTTT.

This chain connects TRBV27 to TRBJ1-2, with 7 bases matching TRBD1. Unmatched junction bases numbered 20, after V lost 5 bases and J lost 8 bases. Germline V gene data show CDR1 as MNHEY and CDR2 as SMNVEV (reference sequence). The CDR3 runs 17 residues. The CDR3 loop reads CASSRRGLADRVVGYTF. CDR3 DNA sequence: TGTGCCAGCAGTCGACGAGGTCTGGCCGACAGGGTGGTCGGCTACACCTTC.

The chain links TRBV10-2 to TRBJ1-2; no clear D gene. Trimming left V 10 bases short and J 4 bases short, with 13 bases between. Germline CDR1 and CDR2: WSHSY and SAAADI. CDR3 length equals 12 residues. The CDR3 here is CATLWAAYGYTF. DNA for the CDR3: TGCGCCACCCTTTGGGCCGCCTATGGCTACACCTTC.

This clone has a single count. The V and J genes are TRBV6-5 and TRBJ2-7; 8 bases are a match to TRBD1. V trimming: 6 bases; J trimming: 0 bases; junction bases outside the gene matches: 7. The CDR3 totals 15 residues. CDR1 and CDR2 (germline): MNHEY, SVGAGI. The CDR3 loop is CASRTRDRSSYEQYF. CDR3 in DNA: TGTGCCAGCAGAACCCGGGACAGGAGCTCCTACGAGCAGTACTTC.

This sequence joins TRBV9 and TRBJ1-2; D gene ambiguous. The CDR3 has 13 residues. Germline assignment: CDR1 SGDLS and CDR2 YYNGEE. V lost 2 bases to trimming and J lost 6 bases, with 11 bases between them. CDR3 sequence (DNA): TGTGCCAGCAGCGTGGGTCAGACTGATGGCTACACCTTC. Protein: CASSVGQTDGYTF.

The V gene is TRBV10-3, the J gene TRBJ2-5; 9 bases agree with TRBD2. The CDR3 is 18 residues long. Trimming removed 4 bases from V and 2 bases from J; junction bases left unmatched: 14. Germline CDR1 ENHRY, CDR2 SYGVKD. Here the CDR3 DNA reads TGTGCCATCAGTGCCAGCCTAGGTGCGGGGGGGCATCAAGAGACCCAGTACTTC. Amino acids: CAISASLGAGGHQETQYF.

The CDR3: CAISETGGYEKLFF. The CDR3 DNA reads TGTGCCATCAGTGAGACAGGGGGCTATGAAAAACTGTTTTTT. The J gene is TRBJ1-4, the V gene TRBV10-3; 9 bases are shared with TRBD1. Germline V CDR1 and CDR2: ENHRY, SYGVKD. This CDR3 spans 14 amino acids. Trimming took 2 bases from V and 6 from J; bases not matched to a gene: 1.